The rows below give T cell receptor beta chains drawn from one sample of a study of cytomegalovirus exposure and HLA in healthy donors. Only in-frame clones appear in the TCRdb table, and some are missing; sequencing was by immunoSEQ multiplex PCR. This table holds roughly 240,000 clones, around 83% found once. Material: PBMCs. The receptors were sampled from a girl aged 2-9 years in good health and CMV-seronegative. CDR3s include the opening cysteine and the closing phenylalanine or tryptophan. Fields, in order: V gene, CDR3 protein.

v_gene: TRBV15
CDR3aa: CATSRDRGNTEAFF

v_gene: TRBV14
CDR3aa: CASSHLGQGDREQYF

v_gene: TRBV29-1
CDR3aa: CSVEGGQNYGYTF

v_gene: TRBV19
CDR3aa: CASSTGWLGAHEQYF

v_gene: TRBV29-1
CDR3aa: CSAGDSREKLFF

v_gene: TRBV5-3
CDR3aa: CARSLGSPTRSPRRYQETQYF

v_gene: TRBV6-5
CDR3aa: CASSYSGLLYF

v_gene: TRBV14
CDR3aa: CASSQPGQGATGELFF

v_gene: TRBV2
CDR3aa: CASSTFRGRDNSPLHF

v_gene: TRBV30
CDR3aa: CAWTGDTEAFF

v_gene: TRBV5-6
CDR3aa: CASSLAGAGSSLEQYF

v_gene: TRBV5-4
CDR3aa: CASSLSGIGELFF

v_gene: TRBV29-1
CDR3aa: CSVARLAGGKIYNEQFF

v_gene: TRBV11-1
CDR3aa: CASSPNRPGGEQFF

v_gene: TRBV2
CDR3aa: CASSREASIGETQYF

v_gene: TRBV5-4
CDR3aa: CASSPYPGTGELFF

v_gene: TRBV4-1
CDR3aa: CASSQPGQSSEAFF

v_gene: TRBV5-1
CDR3aa: CASSPITGGGETQYF

v_gene: TRBV9
CDR3aa: CASSGIAAAQETQYF

v_gene: TRBV7-7
CDR3aa: CASSSMGLAQETQYF

v_gene: TRBV5-1
CDR3aa: CASSTGHNSGANVLTF

v_gene: TRBV6-5
CDR3aa: CASSTRLDETQYF

v_gene: TRBV19
CDR3aa: CASSLSGTGYGYTF

v_gene: TRBV2
CDR3aa: CASSEQGQLNEKLFF

v_gene: TRBV15
CDR3aa: CATSRTLMDRDYGYTF

v_gene: TRBV5-6
CDR3aa: CASSWGQGLSYEQYF

v_gene: TRBV5-1
CDR3aa: CASSHGLAGSTDTQYF

v_gene: TRBV5-6
CDR3aa: CASSQLAGVYNEQFF

v_gene: TRBV4-1
CDR3aa: CASSQDKGLAGGMSSYNEQFF

v_gene: TRBV6-1
CDR3aa: CASRPGGLPYEQYF

v_gene: TRBV2
CDR3aa: CASMGDRNYSNQPQHF

v_gene: TRBV5-1
CDR3aa: CASSSTSGRGDTQYF

v_gene: TRBV6-6
CDR3aa: CASQGVPDTQYF

v_gene: TRBV7-2
CDR3aa: CASSEVALTSNEQYF

v_gene: TRBV6-1
CDR3aa: CATRGHREGWEQYF

v_gene: TRBV4-1
CDR3aa: CASSQRSSYISTDTQYF

v_gene: TRBV30
CDR3aa: CAWSVARTGNTEAFF

v_gene: TRBV15
CDR3aa: CATSNSVRGELFF

v_gene: TRBV19
CDR3aa: CASSKIAATGVMGELFF

v_gene: TRBV5-1
CDR3aa: CASSQPTGRDTQYF

v_gene: TRBV18
CDR3aa: CASSPPRGQGGEKLFF

v_gene: TRBV20-1
CDR3aa: CSARLAQTQYF

v_gene: TRBV9
CDR3aa: CASSALLGNEQFF

v_gene: TRBV5-1
CDR3aa: CASSLGQGETQYF

v_gene: TRBV4-1
CDR3aa: CASSQETWAPLEQYF

v_gene: TRBV2
CDR3aa: CASSTDRTMNEKLFF

v_gene: TRBV15
CDR3aa: CATSADRFYEQYF

v_gene: TRBV6-5
CDR3aa: CASSKTGTPLYEQYF